This T cell receptor beta chain was sequenced during a study of blood T cell repertoires in COVID-19. As for the study in general: From T cells, B-cell-depleted T cells, or PBMCs came the material, which was cDNA or gDNA.

Participants spanned ages roughly 18 to 90 years and resided in fewer than 30 US areas. Which cohort a participant joined came from the clinical history participants gave. Authors' methods: Reference gene primer amplification in the assay estimated nucleated cell counts. The assay was immunoSEQ multiplex PCR, and TCRdb's table has in-frame clones only and misses some. V and J calls and clone size come straight from that table; D and trimming were deduced from the DNA. The repertoire holds 130,000 to 150,000 clones, over 80% seen once, with approximately 5.7% in the top ten. Source material: PBMCs or T cells enriched from blood (not recorded which). This sequence originates from a woman between 45 and 65 years old who had been exposed to COVID-19.

The CDR3: CASSTRQGPGNTIYF. Here the CDR3 DNA reads TGTGCCAGCAGCACCCGACAGGGGCCGGGAAACACCATATATTTT. The V call is TRBV7-8, the J call TRBJ1-3; 8 bases map to TRBD1. Germline values: CDR1 SGHVS, CDR2 FQNEAQ. This CDR3 is 15 amino acids long. The J segment lost 4 bases and the V segment lost 5 bases, leaving 7 bases of the junction unmatched.